The 9 T cell receptor beta chains below all came from one sample that was sequenced in a study of T cell responses to AZD1222 COVID-19 vaccine. The repertoire was sequenced with immunoSEQ multiplex PCR; TCRdb's copy has only in-frame clones and lacks some. The sample includes approximately 130,000 clones, 80% to 95% of them seen just once. This material consisted of peripheral blood, taken on day 0 of AZD1222 vaccination. The source is an adult in good health.

V and J are TRBV28 and TRBJ1-2; D may be TRBD1 (5 bases). The V gene's germline CDR1 is MDHEN and CDR2 SYDVKM. The CDR3 is 14 amino acids. The V gene lost 3 bases and the J gene lost 4 bases, with 12 bases spanning the gap. The CDR3 protein is CASSFAGVTYGYTF. CDR3 coding DNA: TGTGCCAGCAGTTTCGCGGGGGTTACCTATGGCTACACCTTC.

This rearrangement joins TRBV30 to TRBJ1-3; 9 bases line up with TRBD1. This CDR3 has 13 amino acids. Germline V lookup: CDR1 GTSNPN, CDR2 SVGIG (reference sequence). Germline trimming cut 5 bases from V and 2 bases from J; bases unmatched to any gene: 1. CDR3: CAWGTGPGNTIYF. The CDR3 bases are TGTGCCTGGGGGACAGGGCCTGGAAACACCATATATTTT.

This chain's CDR3 is CAISGPDRERDTDTQYF. CDR3 DNA sequence: TGTGCCATCAGTGGCCCGGACAGGGAGAGGGACACAGATACGCAGTATTTT. The chain uses TRBV10-3 and TRBJ2-3; 8 bases are shared with TRBD1. J was trimmed by 2 bases and V by 4 bases; bases with no gene match: 11. The CDR3 sequence is 17 residues long. Germline values: CDR1 ENHRY, CDR2 SYGVKD.

The V call is TRBV18, the J call TRBJ2-7; possibly TRBD1 for D (5 bases). The germline V and J ends were trimmed by 6 bases and 7 bases, with 19 bases remaining between them. The CDR3 consists of 14 residues. The germline V gene encodes CDR1 KGHSH and CDR2 LQKENI. CDR3: CASSKSDSLGEQYF. The CDR3 DNA reads as TGTGCCAGCTCGAAATCTGACAGCCTCGGGGAGCAGTACTTC.

This chain joins TRBV11-2 and TRBJ2-7; 8 bases map to TRBD2. CDR1 SGHAT and CDR2 FQNNGV come from the germline V gene. The CDR3 sequence is 15 residues long. J was trimmed by 2 bases and V by 1 base; bases with no gene match: 4. This chain's CDR3 is CASSLAAGAPYEQYF. The DNA for the CDR3 is TGTGCCAGCAGCTTAGCAGCGGGAGCACCCTACGAGCAGTACTTC.

V usage is TRBV30 and J usage is TRBJ1-1, with D possibly being TRBD1 (6 bases). Germline V gene sequence: CDR1 GTSNPN, CDR2 SVGIG (reference sequence). The CDR3 has 16 residues. Trimming cost V 2 bases and J 1 base, with 17 bases left between them. The CDR3 DNA reads as TGTGCCTGGAGTCTCTTTTGGACAGAGACGAACACTGAAGCTTTCTTT. Amino acid sequence: CAWSLFWTETNTEAFF.

This clone came up a few times. The V call is TRBV5-5, the J call TRBJ2-5; D not resolved. The CDR3 length is 14 residues. CDR1 is SGHKS and CDR2 is YYEKEE in the germline V gene (reference sequence). The V end lost 2 bases, the J end lost 0 bases, and 8 bases lay between the germline ends. The CDR3 sequence is CASSFSTNQETQYF. CDR3 sequence (DNA): TGTGCCAGCAGCTTTAGCACCAACCAAGAGACCCAGTACTTC.

This rearrangement joins TRBV19 to TRBJ2-5; D unclear. Germline V gene lookup returns CDR1 LNHDA and CDR2 SQIVND (reference sequence). There are 13 residues in the CDR3. Trimming stripped 3 bases from V and 3 bases from J, with 8 bases between. The CDR3 DNA reads as TGTGCCAGTAGTATCGGAAGGGAAGAGACCCAGTACTTC. Its translation: CASSIGREETQYF.

The chain employs TRBV28 and TRBJ1-5, with TRBD1 as a possible D gene (5 bases). Germline-derived CDR1 and CDR2 are MDHEN and SYDVKM. CDR3 length: 14 residues. V was trimmed by 5 bases and J by 4 bases, leaving 12 bases between them. This CDR3 is CASSPPGLNQPQHF. The DNA for the CDR3 is TGTGCCAGCAGTCCTCCAGGGTTGAATCAGCCCCAGCATTTT. Full variable domain (rest looked up from reference TRBV28 and TRBJ1-5): DVKVTQSSRYLVKRTGEKVFLECVQDMDHENMFWYRQDPGLGLRLIYFSYDVKMKEKGDIPEGYSVSREKKERFSLILESASTNQTSMYLCASSPPGLNQPQHFGDGTRLSIL.